These 22 T cell receptor beta chains originate from one sample sequenced in a study of CD8+ T cells in alopecia areata. The authors extracted RNA and reverse transcribed it into cDNA as the sequencing template. The table came from immunoSEQ multiplex PCR; TCRdb's copy has only in-frame clones and leaves some out. The table records about 100,000 clones, approximately 63% of them present only once. Treatment indicated: oral pan-JAK inhibitor, 5-10 mg twice daily. The specimen was CD8+ T cells sorted from blood, collected at week 56, from a patient treated with tofacitinib. The source is a human donor with alopecia areata.

The chain combines TRBV19 with TRBJ1-5; 8 bases line up with TRBD1. From germline, CDR1 is LNHDA and CDR2 SQIVND (reference sequence). The trim removed 5 bases at V and 5 bases at J, leaving 2 bases unmatched. This CDR3 is built from 13 residues. The CDR3 here is CASSVTGDQPQHF. In nucleotides, the CDR3 is TGTGCCAGTAGTGTGACAGGGGATCAGCCCCAGCATTTT.

This chain links TRBV30 with TRBJ2-7, with 9 bases that match TRBD1. In germline, CDR1 is GTSNPN, CDR2 SVGIG (reference sequence). The CDR3 is 16 residues long. J gave up 2 bases and V 0 bases, and 8 bases lay outside the gene matches. CDR3 sequence reads: CAWSVRRTGETYEQYF. DNA for the CDR3: TGTGCCTGGAGTGTACGGAGGACAGGGGAGACCTACGAGCAGTACTTC.

The chain combines TRBV29-1 with TRBJ1-5; weak D call: TRBD1 (5 bases). Trimming shortened V by 5 bases and J by 1 base, and 6 bases separated the two germline ends. Germline V lookup: CDR1 SQVTM, CDR2 ANQGSEA. CDR3 length: 12 residues. The CDR3 DNA is TGCAGCGTTCGGGACAGCAATCAGCCCCAGCATTTT. Its protein product is CSVRDSNQPQHF.

V usage is TRBV7-6 and J usage is TRBJ1-1, with D unclear. This CDR3 has 15 residues. Trimming took off 1 base at V and 0 bases at J, with 9 bases between the two ends. Germline V gene data show CDR1 as SGHVS and CDR2 as FNYEAQ. CDR3 in DNA: TGTGCCAGCAGCTTAGGTTCCGAGATGAACACTGAAGCTTTCTTT. As protein: CASSLGSEMNTEAFF.

The genes are TRBV2 and TRBJ1-2; TRBD1 matches 8 bases. Germline V gives CDR1 SNHLY, CDR2 FYNNEI. The J segment lost 7 bases and the V segment lost 3 bases, leaving 10 bases of the junction unmatched. The CDR3 consists of 15 residues. CDR3 residues: CASSEGRGRLAGYTF. The CDR3 DNA reads as TGTGCCAGCAGTGAGGGCAGGGGGCGTCTGGCTGGCTACACCTTC.

The J gene is TRBJ1-3, the V gene TRBV13, with D uncertain. Germline-derived CDR1 and CDR2 are PRHDT and FYEKMQ (reference sequence). Trimming removed 5 bases from V and 0 bases from J, with 20 bases in between. The CDR3 is 18 residues long. CDR3 nucleotides: TGTGCCAGCAGCCCCCCTCGCCCGACCCACGACTCTGGAAACACCATATATTTT. It specifies CASSPPRPTHDSGNTIYF.

The rearrangement uses TRBV5-6 and TRBJ2-1, with D perhaps matching TRBD2 (6 bases). The CDR3 sequence is 16 residues long. Trimming stripped 3 bases from V and 5 bases from J, with 18 bases between. The germline V gene has CDR1 SGHDT and CDR2 YYEEEE. CDR3 sequence reads: CASSWGFGTPNNEQFF. DNA of the CDR3: TGTGCCAGCAGCTGGGGGTTCGGGACTCCTAACAATGAGCAGTTCTTC. Based on the CDR3 plus reference TRBV5-6 and TRBJ2-1, the full variable domain is DAGVTQSPTHLIKTRGQQVTLRCSPKSGHDTVSWYQQALGQGPQFIFQYYEEEERQRGNFPDRFSGHQFPNYSSELNVNALLLGDSALYLCASSWGFGTPNNEQFFGPGTRLTVL.

The chain couples TRBV4-1 to TRBJ1-6; D unresolved. Germline V gives CDR1 MGHRA, CDR2 YSYEKL. V dropped 3 bases and J dropped 0 bases, with 12 bases sitting between them. The CDR3 length is 17 residues. Written as DNA, the CDR3 is TGCGCCAGCAGCCAGCAGATTCTGAGCTCCTATAATTCACCCCTCCACTTT. Amino acid sequence: CASSQQILSSYNSPLHF.

This chain links TRBV7-9 with TRBJ1-2; 7 bases line up with TRBD1. Per the germline V gene, CDR1 is SEHNR and CDR2 is FQNEAQ (reference sequence). Trimming cost V 3 bases and J 4 bases; bases outside gene matches: 8. The CDR3 length is 15 residues. As DNA, the CDR3 is TGTGCCAGCAGCTTGGCTGACAGGGCAGGCTATGGCTACACCTTC. Protein: CASSLADRAGYGYTF.

This clone was seen more than once but under ten times. The chain uses TRBV7-2 and TRBJ1-5; maybe TRBD1 (5 bases). The CDR3 contains 13 residues. Trimming stripped 3 bases from V and 5 bases from J, with 8 bases between. In germline, CDR1 is SGHTA, CDR2 FQGNSA. The CDR3 nucleotides read TGTGCCAGCAGCTTGGGGCGGCATCAGCCCCAGCATTTT. Its translation: CASSLGRHQPQHF.

The chain joins TRBV5-1 to TRBJ2-3, with TRBD2 identical over 7 bases. After removal of 7 bases from V and 11 bases from J, the junction contained 13 bases not matched to a gene. Germline CDR1 SGHRS, CDR2 YFSETQ. This CDR3 contains 13 residues. The CDR3 DNA is TGCGCCAGCGTGGAGACTAGCTCACGGGAGCAGTATTTT. Encoded protein: CASVETSSREQYF.

This clone has more than one count but fewer than ten. The rearrangement joins TRBV29-1 to TRBJ1-5; D is ambiguous. Germline assignment: CDR1 SQVTM and CDR2 ANQGSEA. Trimming left V 6 bases short and J 0 bases short, with 15 bases between. This CDR3 spans 15 amino acids. DNA for the CDR3: TGCAGCGTATCCGAGGCCAGCAATAGCAATCAGCCCCAGCATTTT. Translation gives CSVSEASNSNQPQHF.

This chain uses TRBV5-4 with TRBJ2-1; TRBD1 aligns across 7 bases. Germline-derived CDR1 and CDR2 are SGHNT and YYREEE (reference sequence). With V trimmed by 3 bases and J by 2 bases, 11 bases remained unmatched. This CDR3 contains 17 residues. CDR3 residues: CASSSEPGQFTYNEQFF. The CDR3 bases are TGTGCCAGCAGCTCAGAACCGGGACAGTTCACCTACAATGAGCAGTTCTTC.

V gene TRBV5-1 combines with J gene TRBJ1-5; D might be TRBD1 (6 bases). Germline V lookup: CDR1 SGHRS, CDR2 YFSETQ. This CDR3 is 15 amino acids long. V dropped 4 bases and J dropped 7 bases, with 18 bases sitting between them. The CDR3: CASSLTDSRLQPQHF. The CDR3 DNA follows: TGCGCCAGCAGCCTCACGGACAGCCGTCTGCAGCCCCAGCATTTT.

This chain uses TRBV5-6 with TRBJ2-1; 8 nucleotides align to TRBD1. The CDR3 sequence is 15 residues long. From germline, CDR1 is SGHDT and CDR2 YYEEEE. Trimming took 4 bases from V and 3 from J; bases not matched to a gene: 6. DNA for the CDR3: TGTGCCAGCAGCGATATCGGACAGGGCTACAATGAGCAGTTCTTC. As protein: CASSDIGQGYNEQFF.

This chain links TRBV4-2 with TRBJ2-6; D not resolved. Germline CDR1 is LGHNA and CDR2 is YNFKEQ. Between the trimmed V and J ends, which lost 0 bases and 0 bases, there was a span of 9 bases. The CDR3 consists of 17 residues. CDR3 nucleotide sequence: TGTGCCAGCAGCCAAGATAGAATAAGCTCTGGGGCCAACGTCCTGACTTTC. This encodes CASSQDRISSGANVLTF.

V is TRBV9 and J is TRBJ2-3; 9 bases match TRBD1. CDR3 length: 18 amino acids. J was trimmed by 1 base and V by 4 bases; bases with no gene match: 13. CDR1 is SGDLS and CDR2 is YYNGEE in the germline V gene. The DNA for the CDR3 is TGTGCCAGCAGCCTAGCTTACCGGGACAGGGTGGGCACAGATACGCAGTATTTT. This translates into CASSLAYRDRVGTDTQYF.

V and J are TRBV9 and TRBJ1-6; maybe TRBD1 (6 bases). This CDR3 spans 15 amino acids. V was shortened by 3 bases and J by 5 bases, with 12 bases between the two germline ends. Germline V gene data show CDR1 as SGDLS and CDR2 as YYNGEE. CDR3 nucleotides: TGTGCCAGCAGCGAGGTGGACAGTAATAATTCACCCCTCCACTTT. This encodes CASSEVDSNNSPLHF.

This clone appeared a few times. V and J are TRBV7-9 and TRBJ2-1; D gene unclear. Looked up from germline, CDR1 is SEHNR and CDR2 is FQNEAQ (reference sequence). The germline V and J ends were trimmed by 1 base and 6 bases, with 4 bases remaining between them. The CDR3 length is 12 residues. CDR3 bases: TGTGCCAGCAGCTTAGACCCCAATGAGCAGTTCTTC. Protein sequence: CASSLDPNEQFF.

This clone was recorded a few times. This chain links TRBV7-9 with TRBJ2-7; 13 positions match TRBD2. The germline CDR1 and CDR2 sequences are SEHNR and FQNEAQ (reference sequence). V lost 5 bases, J lost 1 base, and 2 bases stayed unmatched. The CDR3 contains 15 residues. CDR3 amino acids: CASSAGLAGSYEQYF. Here the CDR3 DNA reads TGTGCCAGCAGCGCGGGACTAGCGGGGTCCTACGAGCAGTACTTC.

J is TRBJ1-1 and V is TRBV6-1, with a possible D match to TRBD1 (6 bases). V gave up 4 bases and J gave up 8 bases, with 11 bases separating them. Germline CDR1 is MNHNS and CDR2 is SASEGT. CDR3 size: 12 residues. CDR3 coding DNA: TGTGCCAGCAGTGTTGGGGGCCGAGAAGCTTTCTTT. Translating gives CASSVGGREAFF.

The V and J genes are TRBV29-1 and TRBJ2-5; TRBD2 matches at 9 bases. The CDR3 extends over 15 amino acids. V was clipped by 3 bases and J by 5 bases; unmatched bases: 10. Per the germline V gene, CDR1 is SQVTM and CDR2 is ANQGSEA. CDR3 amino acids: CSVEASGDSWETQYF. DNA of the CDR3: TGCAGCGTTGAGGCTAGCGGGGACTCATGGGAGACCCAGTACTTC.